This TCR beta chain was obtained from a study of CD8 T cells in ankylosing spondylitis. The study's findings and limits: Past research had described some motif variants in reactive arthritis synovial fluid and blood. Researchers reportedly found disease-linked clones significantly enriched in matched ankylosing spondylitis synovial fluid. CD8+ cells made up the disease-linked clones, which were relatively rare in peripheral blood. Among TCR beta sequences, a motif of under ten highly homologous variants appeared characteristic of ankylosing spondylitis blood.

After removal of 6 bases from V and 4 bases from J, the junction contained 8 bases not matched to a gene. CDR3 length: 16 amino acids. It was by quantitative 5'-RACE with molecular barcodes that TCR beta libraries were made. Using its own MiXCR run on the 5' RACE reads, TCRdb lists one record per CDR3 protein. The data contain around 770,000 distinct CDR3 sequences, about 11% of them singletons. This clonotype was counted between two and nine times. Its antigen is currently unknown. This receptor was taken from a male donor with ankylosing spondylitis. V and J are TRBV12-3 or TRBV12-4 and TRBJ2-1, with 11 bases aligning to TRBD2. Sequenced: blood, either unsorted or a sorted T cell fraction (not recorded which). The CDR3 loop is CASRHLAGGHYNEQFF. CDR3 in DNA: TGTGCCAGCAGACACCTAGCGGGGGGTCATTACAATGAGCAGTTCTTC.